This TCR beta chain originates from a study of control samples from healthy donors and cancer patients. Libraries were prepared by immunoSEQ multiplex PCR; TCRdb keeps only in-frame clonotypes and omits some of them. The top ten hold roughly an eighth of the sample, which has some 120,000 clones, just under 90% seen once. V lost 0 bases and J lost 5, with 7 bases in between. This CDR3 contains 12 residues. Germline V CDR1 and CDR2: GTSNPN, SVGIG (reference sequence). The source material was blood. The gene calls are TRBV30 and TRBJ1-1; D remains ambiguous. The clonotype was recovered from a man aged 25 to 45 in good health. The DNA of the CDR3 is TGTGCCTGGAGTGTACCTGGGACTGAAGCTTTCTTT. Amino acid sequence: CAWSVPGTEAFF.